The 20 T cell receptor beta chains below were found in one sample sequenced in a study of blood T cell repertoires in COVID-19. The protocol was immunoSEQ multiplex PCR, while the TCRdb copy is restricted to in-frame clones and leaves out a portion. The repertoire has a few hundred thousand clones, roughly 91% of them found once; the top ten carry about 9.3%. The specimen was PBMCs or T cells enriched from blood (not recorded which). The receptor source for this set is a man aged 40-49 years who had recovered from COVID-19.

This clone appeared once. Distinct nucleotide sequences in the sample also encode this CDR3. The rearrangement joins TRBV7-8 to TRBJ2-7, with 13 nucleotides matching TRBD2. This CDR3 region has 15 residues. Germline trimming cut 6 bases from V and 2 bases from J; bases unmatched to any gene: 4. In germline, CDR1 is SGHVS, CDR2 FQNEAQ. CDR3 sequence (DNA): TGTGCCAGCAGTCGACTAGCGGGGGGAACCTACGAGCAGTACTTC. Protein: CASSRLAGGTYEQYF.

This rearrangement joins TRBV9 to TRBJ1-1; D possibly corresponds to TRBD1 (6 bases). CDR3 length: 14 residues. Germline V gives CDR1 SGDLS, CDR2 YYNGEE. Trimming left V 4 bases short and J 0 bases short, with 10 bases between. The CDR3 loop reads CASSPGQLNTEAFF. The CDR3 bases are TGTGCCAGCAGCCCAGGACAGTTGAACACTGAAGCTTTCTTT. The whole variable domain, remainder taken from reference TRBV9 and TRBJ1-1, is DSGVTQTPKHLITATGQRVTLRCSPRSGDLSVYWYQQSLDQGLQFLIQYYNGEERAKGNILERFSAQQFPDLHSELNLSSLELGDSALYFCASSPGQLNTEAFFGQGTRLTVV.

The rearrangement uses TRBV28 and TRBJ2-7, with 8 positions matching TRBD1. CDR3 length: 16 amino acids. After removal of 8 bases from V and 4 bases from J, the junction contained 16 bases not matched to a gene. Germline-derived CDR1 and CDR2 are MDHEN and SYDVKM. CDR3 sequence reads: CASASTTGGLAYEQYF. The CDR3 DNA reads TGTGCCAGCGCGTCCACCACAGGGGGACTTGCTTACGAGCAGTACTTC. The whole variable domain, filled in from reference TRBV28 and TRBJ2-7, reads DVKVTQSSRYLVKRTGEKVFLECVQDMDHENMFWYRQDPGLGLRLIYFSYDVKMKEKGDIPEGYSVSREKKERFSLILESASTNQTSMYLCASASTTGGLAYEQYFGPGTRLTVT.

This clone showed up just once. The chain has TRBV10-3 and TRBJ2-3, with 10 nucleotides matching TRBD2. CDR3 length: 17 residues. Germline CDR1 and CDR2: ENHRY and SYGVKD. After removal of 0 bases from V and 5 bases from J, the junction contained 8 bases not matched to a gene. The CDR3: CAISESLAGVSGDTQYF. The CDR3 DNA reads TGTGCCATCAGTGAGTCGCTAGCGGGAGTTTCGGGAGATACGCAGTATTTT.

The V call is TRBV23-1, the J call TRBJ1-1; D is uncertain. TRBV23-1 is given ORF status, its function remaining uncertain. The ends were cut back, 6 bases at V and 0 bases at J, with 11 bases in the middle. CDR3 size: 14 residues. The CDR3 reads CASRGRHLNTEAFF. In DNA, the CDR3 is TGCGCCAGCAGAGGGAGACACCTGAACACTGAAGCTTTCTTT.

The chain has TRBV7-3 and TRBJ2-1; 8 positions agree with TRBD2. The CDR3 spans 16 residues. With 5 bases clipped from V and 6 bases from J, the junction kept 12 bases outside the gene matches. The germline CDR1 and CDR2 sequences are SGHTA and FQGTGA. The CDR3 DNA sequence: TGTGCCAGCAGCCCGAATAGCGGGACCTTCGGCAATGAGCAGTTCTTC. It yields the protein CASSPNSGTFGNEQFF. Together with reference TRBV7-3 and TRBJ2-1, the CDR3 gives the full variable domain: GAGVSQTPSNKVTEKGKYVELRCDPISGHTALYWYRQSLGQGPEFLIYFQGTGAADDSGLPNDRFFAVRPEGSVSTLKIQRTERGDSAVYLCASSPNSGTFGNEQFFGPGTRLTVL.

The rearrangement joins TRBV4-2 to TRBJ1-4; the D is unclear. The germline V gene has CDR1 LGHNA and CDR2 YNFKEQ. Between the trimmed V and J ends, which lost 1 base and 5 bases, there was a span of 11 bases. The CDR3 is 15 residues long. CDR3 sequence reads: CASSQVLQKNEKLFF. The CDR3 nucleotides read TGTGCCAGCAGCCAAGTTCTTCAGAAAAATGAAAAACTGTTTTTT.

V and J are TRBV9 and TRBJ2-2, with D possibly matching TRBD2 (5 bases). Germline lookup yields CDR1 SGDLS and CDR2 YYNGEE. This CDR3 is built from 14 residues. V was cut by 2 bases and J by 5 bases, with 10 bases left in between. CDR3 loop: CASSVYSGTGELFF. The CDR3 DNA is TGTGCCAGCAGCGTCTATTCGGGGACCGGGGAGCTGTTTTTT.

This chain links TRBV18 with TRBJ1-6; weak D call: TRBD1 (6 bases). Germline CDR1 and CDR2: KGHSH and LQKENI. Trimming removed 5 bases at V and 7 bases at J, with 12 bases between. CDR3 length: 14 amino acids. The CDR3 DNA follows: TGTGCCAGCTCATACCGGGACATCAATTCACCCCTCCACTTT. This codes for CASSYRDINSPLHF.

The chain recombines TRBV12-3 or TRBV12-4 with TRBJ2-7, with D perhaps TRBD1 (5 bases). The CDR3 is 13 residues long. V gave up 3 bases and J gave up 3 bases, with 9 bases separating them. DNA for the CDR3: TGTGCCAGCAGTTTTAGGGGCTACTACGAGCAGTACTTC. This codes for CASSFRGYYEQYF.

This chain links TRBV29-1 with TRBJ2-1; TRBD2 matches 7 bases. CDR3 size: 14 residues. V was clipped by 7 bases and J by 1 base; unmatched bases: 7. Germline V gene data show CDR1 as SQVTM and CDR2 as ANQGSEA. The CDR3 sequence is CSARGGSSYNEQFF. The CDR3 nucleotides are TGCAGCGCTCGCGGCGGGAGTTCCTACAATGAGCAGTTCTTC.

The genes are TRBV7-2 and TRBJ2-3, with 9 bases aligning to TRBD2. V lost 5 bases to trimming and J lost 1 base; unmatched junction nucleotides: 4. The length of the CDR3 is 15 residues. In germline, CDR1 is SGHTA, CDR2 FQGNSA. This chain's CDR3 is CASSPRLAGTDTQYF. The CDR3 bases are TGTGCCAGCAGCCCTCGACTAGCGGGCACAGATACGCAGTATTTT.

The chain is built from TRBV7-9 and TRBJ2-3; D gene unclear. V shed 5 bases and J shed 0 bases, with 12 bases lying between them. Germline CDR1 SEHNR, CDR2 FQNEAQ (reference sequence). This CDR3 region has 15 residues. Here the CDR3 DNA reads TGTGCCAGCAGCCTACGTATTCCTAGCACAGATACGCAGTATTTT. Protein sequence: CASSLRIPSTDTQYF.

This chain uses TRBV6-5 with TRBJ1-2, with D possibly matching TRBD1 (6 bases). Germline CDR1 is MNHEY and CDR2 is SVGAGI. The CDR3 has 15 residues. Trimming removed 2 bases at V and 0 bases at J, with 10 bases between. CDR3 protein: CASSYGQTANYGYTF. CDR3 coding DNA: TGTGCCAGCAGTTACGGACAGACTGCTAACTATGGCTACACCTTC.

CDR3 nucleotide sequence: TGTGCCAGCAGTGAAGCAGGGAGGGTGAACTATGGCTACACCTTC. It is translated as CASSEAGRVNYGYTF. The rearrangement links TRBV2 to TRBJ1-2; D uncertain. Germline-derived CDR1 and CDR2 are SNHLY and FYNNEI. The ends were cut back, 0 bases at V and 2 bases at J, with 10 bases in the middle. The CDR3 runs to 15 residues.

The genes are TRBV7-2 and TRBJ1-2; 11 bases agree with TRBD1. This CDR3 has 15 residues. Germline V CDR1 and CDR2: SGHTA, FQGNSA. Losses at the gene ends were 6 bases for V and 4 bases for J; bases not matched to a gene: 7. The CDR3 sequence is CASRGGGQGVYGYTF. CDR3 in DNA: TGTGCCAGCAGAGGCGGGGGACAGGGGGTCTATGGCTACACCTTC.

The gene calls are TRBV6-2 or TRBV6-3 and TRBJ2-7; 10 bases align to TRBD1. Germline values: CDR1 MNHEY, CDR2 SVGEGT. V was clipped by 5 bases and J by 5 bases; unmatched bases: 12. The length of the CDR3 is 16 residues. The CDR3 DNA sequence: TGTGCCAGCAGTACAGAATGGACAGGGGGTCAACACGAGCAGTACTTC. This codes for CASSTEWTGGQHEQYF.

This chain's CDR3 is CASSPGTSGAYEQYF. The CDR3 nucleotides are TGTGCCAGCAGCCCAGGGACTAGCGGGGCCTACGAGCAGTACTTC. The V gene is TRBV7-3, the J gene TRBJ2-7; 13 bases are a match to TRBD2. Germline CDR1 reads SGHTA; CDR2 reads FQGTGA. This CDR3 has 15 residues. Unmatched junction bases numbered 3, after V lost 5 bases and J lost 2 bases.

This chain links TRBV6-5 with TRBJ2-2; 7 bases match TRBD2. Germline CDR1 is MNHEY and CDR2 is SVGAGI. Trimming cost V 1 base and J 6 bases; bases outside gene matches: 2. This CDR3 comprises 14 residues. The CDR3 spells CASSYLRGAGELFF. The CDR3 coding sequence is TGTGCCAGCAGTTACTTACGGGGGGCCGGGGAGCTGTTTTTT.

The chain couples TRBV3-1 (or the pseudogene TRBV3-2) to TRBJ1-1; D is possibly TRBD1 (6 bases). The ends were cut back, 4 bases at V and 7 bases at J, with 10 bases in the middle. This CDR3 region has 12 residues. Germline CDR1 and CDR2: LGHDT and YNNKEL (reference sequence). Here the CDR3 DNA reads TGTGCCAGCAGCCGAGACAGGTATGAAGCTTTCTTT. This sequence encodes CASSRDRYEAFF.